The 13 T cell receptor beta chains below were found in one sample sequenced in a study of T cells after yellow fever vaccination. One entry per CDR3 protein results from TCRdb running MiXCR on the 5' RACE reads. The sample gives approximately 550,000 distinct CDR3 sequences, roughly 19% of which show up once; roughly an eighth is in the top ten. The source material was PBMCs, sampled 15 days after the yellow fever booster vaccination. The receptors originated from a man aged 25-45 years who received the YFV17D yellow fever vaccine.

This chain connects TRBV12-3 or TRBV12-4 to TRBJ2-7; D remains unclear. V gave up 3 bases and J gave up 3 bases, with 9 bases separating them. The CDR3 loop spans 13 amino acids. CDR3 protein: CASSFETVYEQYF. DNA of the CDR3: TGTGCCAGCAGTTTCGAGACCGTCTACGAGCAGTACTTC.

The V and J genes are TRBV6-1 and TRBJ2-7; 9 nucleotides line up with TRBD1. Germline V lookup: CDR1 MNHNS, CDR2 SASEGT. The CDR3 consists of 14 residues. The junction had 5 bases not matched to a gene; V was cut back by 5 bases and J by 3 bases. The CDR3 DNA sequence: TGTGCCAGCAGTCGTGGGACAGGGAACTACGAGCAGTACTTC. This codes for CASSRGTGNYEQYF.

This clonotype was found a few times. The chain carries TRBV20-1 and TRBJ2-5, with D perhaps matching TRBD2 (5 bases). In germline, CDR1 is DFQATT, CDR2 SNEGSKA (reference sequence). Trimming removed 3 bases from V and 4 bases from J, with 9 bases in between. The CDR3 extends over 12 amino acids. The CDR3 sequence is CSASGNPETQYF. The CDR3 coding sequence is TGCAGTGCTAGCGGGAACCCAGAGACCCAGTACTTC.

This clonotype was counted between two and nine times. The chain links TRBV29-1 to TRBJ1-1; D may be TRBD1 (5 bases). Trimming pared 3 bases from V and 3 bases from J, leaving 14 bases between. Germline CDR1 SQVTM, CDR2 ANQGSEA. CDR3 size: 14 residues. CDR3 sequence: CSVDLGKGYTEAFF. CDR3 in DNA: TGCAGCGTTGACTTGGGGAAGGGGTACACTGAAGCTTTCTTT.

This chain links TRBV4-3 with TRBJ1-2; D call uncertain. The CDR3 contains 16 residues. Trimming cost V 4 bases and J 8 bases, with 23 bases left between them. The germline gives CDR1 LGHNA, CDR2 YSLEER. Here the CDR3 reads CASSRQGTGSGYGYTF. DNA for the CDR3: TGCGCCAGCAGCCGACAAGGTACGGGTAGTGGATACGGCTACACCTTC.

This clonotype was observed a few times. The J gene is TRBJ2-4, the V gene TRBV10-2; 7 nucleotides align to TRBD2. Germline V gene lookup returns CDR1 WSHSY and CDR2 SAAADI. CDR3 length: 19 amino acids. J gave up 4 bases and V 0 bases, and 15 bases lay outside the gene matches. For the CDR3, the DNA is TGCGCCAGCAGTGAGTCTGACTTAGGACTAGTATACCATAAAAACATTCAGTACTTC. Translated, it gives CASSESDLGLVYHKNIQYF.

This clonotype was detected only a few times. This chain uses TRBV27 with TRBJ2-7; D not resolved. V dropped 4 bases and J dropped 2 bases, with 12 bases sitting between them. The germline V gene has CDR1 MNHEY and CDR2 SMNVEV (reference sequence). This CDR3 contains 14 residues. CDR3 nucleotide sequence: TGTGCCAGCAGTTCCCCAACCAAGACCTACGAGCAGTACTTC. This sequence encodes CASSSPTKTYEQYF.

This clonotype was seen a few times. The chain combines TRBV6-1 with TRBJ1-1, with D perhaps matching TRBD1 (6 bases). The CDR3 totals 13 residues. The V gene's germline CDR1 is MNHNS and CDR2 SASEGT. Trimming stripped 3 bases from V and 4 bases from J, with 9 bases between. The CDR3 DNA is TGTGCCAGCAGTGACAGGGGCACCACTGAAGCTTTCTTT. Amino acid sequence: CASSDRGTTEAFF.

The V and J genes are TRBV29-1 and TRBJ2-1; no definite D call. V was shortened by 8 bases and J by 6 bases, with 11 bases between the two germline ends. The CDR3 sequence is 11 residues long. The germline gives CDR1 SQVTM, CDR2 ANQGSEA. CDR3 region: CSQLISNEQFF. In nucleotides, the CDR3 is TGCAGCCAGCTGATCAGCAATGAGCAGTTCTTC.

V and J are TRBV12-3 or TRBV12-4 and TRBJ2-1, with no clear D. The CDR3 extends over 12 amino acids. Trimming pared 2 bases from V and 16 bases from J, leaving 15 bases between. The chain's CDR3 is CASSLIPGLIFF. DNA of the CDR3: TGTGCCAGCAGTTTAATTCCCGGGTTAATCTTCTTC.

In its sample, this clonotype was seen a few times. This chain links TRBV5-5 with TRBJ2-1; D remains unclear. Looked up from germline, CDR1 is SGHKS and CDR2 is YYEKEE (reference sequence). This CDR3 is 14 amino acids long. V was cut by 5 bases and J by 8 bases, with 17 bases left in between. The DNA for the CDR3 is TGTGCCAGCAGTCCCGTCTATTCCCGAGATGAGCAGTTCTTC. It codes for CASSPVYSRDEQFF.

This sequence joins TRBV7-2 and TRBJ1-1; maybe TRBD1 (6 bases). The CDR3 is 14 residues long. Trimming removed 7 bases from V and 1 base from J, with 13 bases in between. Germline CDR1 and CDR2: SGHTA and FQGNSA. CDR3 sequence: CASTPTGENTEAFF. The DNA for the CDR3 is TGTGCCAGCACCCCGACAGGAGAGAACACTGAAGCTTTCTTT.

The CDR3 loop reads CASSQGLYFGSTDTQYF. In nucleotides, the CDR3 is TGTGCCAGCAGCCAAGGGCTGTATTTCGGGAGCACAGATACGCAGTATTTT. V gene TRBV3-1 combines with J gene TRBJ2-3; D unclear. V was shortened by 1 base and J by 0 bases, with 14 bases between the two germline ends. The CDR3 is made up of 17 amino acids. Looked up from germline, CDR1 is LGHDT and CDR2 is YNNKEL (reference sequence).